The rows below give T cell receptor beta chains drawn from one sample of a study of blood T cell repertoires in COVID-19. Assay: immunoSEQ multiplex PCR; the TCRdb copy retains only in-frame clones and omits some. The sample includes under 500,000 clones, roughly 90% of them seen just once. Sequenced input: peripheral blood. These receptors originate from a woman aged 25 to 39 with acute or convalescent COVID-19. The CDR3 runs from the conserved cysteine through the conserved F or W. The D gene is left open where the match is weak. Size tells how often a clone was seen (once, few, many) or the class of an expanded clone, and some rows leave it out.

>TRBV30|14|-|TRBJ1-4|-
TGTGCCTGGACCTCCTGGGACATAGGGGAAAAACTGTTTTTT
CAWTSWDIGEKLFF
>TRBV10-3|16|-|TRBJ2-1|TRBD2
TGTGCCATCAGCCTCATCGGGACTAGCGGGGGCAATGAGCAGTTCTTC
CAISLIGTSGGNEQFF
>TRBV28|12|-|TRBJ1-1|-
TGTGCCAGCCGTGGGAGTACCACTGAAGCTTTCTTT
CASRGSTTEAFF
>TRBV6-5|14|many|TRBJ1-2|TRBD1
TGTGCCAGCGCAATTGACAGGGGGGACTATGGCTACACCTTC
CASAIDRGDYGYTF
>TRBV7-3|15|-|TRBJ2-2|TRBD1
TGTGCCAGCAGTCCCGGGACAGAATACACCGGGGAGCTGTTTTTT
CASSPGTEYTGELFF
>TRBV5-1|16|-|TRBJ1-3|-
TGCGCCAGCAGCTTGGCGGGTAGGGGAAGTGGAAACACCATATATTTT
CASSLAGRGSGNTIYF
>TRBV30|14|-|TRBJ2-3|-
TGTGCCTGGAGTGTACTGGGGCGAGGTGATACGCAGTATTTT
CAWSVLGRGDTQYF
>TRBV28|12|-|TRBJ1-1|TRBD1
TGTGCCAGCAGTACCCCGACAGGGGCGGCTTTCTTT
CASSTPTGAAFF
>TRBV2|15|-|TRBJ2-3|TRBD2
TGTGCCAGCAGGACTAGCGTCCGCCACACAGATACGCAGTATTTT
CASRTSVRHTDTQYF
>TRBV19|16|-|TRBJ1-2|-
TGTGCCAGTAGACCATCCCCCGACAGAGTTCCCCTCGGCTACACCTTC
CASRPSPDRVPLGYTF
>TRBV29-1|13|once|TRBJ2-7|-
TGCAGCATTGCCCTCCAGGGGCGCTACGAGCAGTACTTC
CSIALQGRYEQYF
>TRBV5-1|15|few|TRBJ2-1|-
TGCGCCAGCAGCTCGAGCGGACTCTCCTACAATGAGCAGTTCTTC
CASSSSGLSYNEQFF
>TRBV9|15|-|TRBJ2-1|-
TGTGCCAGCAGCGTTCAGGGGTATCGAAACAATGAGCAGTTCTTC
CASSVQGYRNNEQFF
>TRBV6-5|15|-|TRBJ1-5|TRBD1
TGTGCCAGCAGGCGGACAGGGGATGGCAATCAGCCCCAGCATTTT
CASRRTGDGNQPQHF
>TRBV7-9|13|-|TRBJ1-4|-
TGTGCCAGCCGGCAGGGAACTAATGAAAAACTGTTTTTT
CASRQGTNEKLFF
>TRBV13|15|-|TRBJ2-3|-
TGTGCCAGCAGCGTGAGCTATGAAGTGACAGATACGCAGTATTTT
CASSVSYEVTDTQYF
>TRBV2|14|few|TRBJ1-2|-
TGTGCCAGCAGTGAAACGGGATCAAATTATGGCTACACCTTC
CASSETGSNYGYTF
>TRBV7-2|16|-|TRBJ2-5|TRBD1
TGTGCCAGCAGCACGAGGACAGGGATCAATGCGGAGACCCAGTACTTC
CASSTRTGINAETQYF
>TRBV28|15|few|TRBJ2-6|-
TGTGCCAGCAGTTTCGCAGGGGCCGGGGCCAACGTCCTGACTTTC
CASSFAGAGANVLTF
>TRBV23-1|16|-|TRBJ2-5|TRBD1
TGCGCCAGCAGTCCTAACCCGGACAGGCCAACTCAGACCCAGTACTTC
CASSPNPDRPTQTQYF
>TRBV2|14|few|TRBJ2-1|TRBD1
TGTGCCAGCAGTTTTGAGGGGACAGACAATGAGCAGTTCTTC
CASSFEGTDNEQFF
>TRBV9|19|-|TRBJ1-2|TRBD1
TGTGCCAGCAGCGTACATTCCGTCGGGACAGGGCCAACTAACTATGGCTACACCTTC
CASSVHSVGTGPTNYGYTF
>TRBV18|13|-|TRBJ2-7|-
TGTGCCAGCTCACCAGGTTGGCCCTACGAGCAGTACTTC
CASSPGWPYEQYF
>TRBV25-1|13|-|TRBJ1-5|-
TGTGCCAGCAGGGGACACCCTGATCAGCCCCAGCATTTT
CASRGHPDQPQHF
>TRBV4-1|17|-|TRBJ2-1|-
TGCGCCAGCAGCCAAGGGGTCCGGCTAGCGATATACAATGAGCAGTTCTTC
CASSQGVRLAIYNEQFF
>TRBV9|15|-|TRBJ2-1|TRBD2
TGTGCCAGCAGCGTCGGGGGGACGTCCTACAATGAGCAGTTCTTC
CASSVGGTSYNEQFF
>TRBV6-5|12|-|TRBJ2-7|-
TGTGCCAGCGCTCGGGGTAGGGACGAGCAGTACTTC
CASARGRDEQYF
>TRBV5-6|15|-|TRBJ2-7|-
TGTGCCAGCAGTCGGGACTTCTTGAGCTCCTACGAGCAGTACTTC
CASSRDFLSSYEQYF
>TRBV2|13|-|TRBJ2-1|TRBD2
TGTGCCAGCAGTGAGGGACTAGCGGGGGTGCAGTTCTTC
CASSEGLAGVQFF
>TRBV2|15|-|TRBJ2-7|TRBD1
TGTGCCAGCAGTGCCCCGGGACAGCGATCCTACGAGCAGTACTTC
CASSAPGQRSYEQYF
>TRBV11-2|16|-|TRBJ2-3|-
TGTGCCAGCAGCTTAGAGTGGGGCGCTAGCACAGATACGCAGTATTTT
CASSLEWGASTDTQYF
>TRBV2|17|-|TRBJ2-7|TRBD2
TGTGCCAGCAGTGAATGGGCTAGCGGGGGTGCTAACTACGAGCAGTACTTC
CASSEWASGGANYEQYF
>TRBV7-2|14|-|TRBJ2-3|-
TGTGCCAGCAGCTCTAGACCAGGGCCAGATACGCAGTATTTT
CASSSRPGPDTQYF
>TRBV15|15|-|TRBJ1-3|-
TGTGCCACCAGCAGAGAGGGAGGTGGCGGAAACACCATATATTTT
CATSREGGGGNTIYF
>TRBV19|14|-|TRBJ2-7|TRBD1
TGTGCCAGTAGTATCAGCGACAGGGGCTACGAGCAGTACTTC
CASSISDRGYEQYF
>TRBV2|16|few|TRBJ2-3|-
TGTGCCAGCAGTGAAGCGATGGCTAGCGTTGCTGCTACGCAGTATTTT
CASSEAMASVAATQYF
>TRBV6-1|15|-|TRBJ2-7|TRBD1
TGTGCCAGCAGTGAAGCTCCGAACAGGGGAGACGAGCAGTACTTC
CASSEAPNRGDEQYF
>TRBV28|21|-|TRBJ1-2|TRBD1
TGTGCCAGCAGTACTGTCTTGGGGGACAGGTTACATCTATTATATGGCGGAGGCTACACCTTC
CASSTVLGDRLHLLYGGGYTF
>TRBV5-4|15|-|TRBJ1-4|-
TGTGCCAGCAGCCAACGGGGTCGACACAGTGAAAAACTGTTTTTT
CASSQRGRHSEKLFF
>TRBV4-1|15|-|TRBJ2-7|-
TGCGCCAGCAGCCCGCGGTTCCTCCGCCCTTATGAGCAGTACTTC
CASSPRFLRPYEQYF
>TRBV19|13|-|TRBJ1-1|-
TGTGCCAGTAGTACCAACACGAACACTGAAGCTTTCTTT
CASSTNTNTEAFF
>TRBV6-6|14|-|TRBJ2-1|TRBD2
TGTGCCAGCAAAAAAGCGGGGGTCTACAATGAGCAGTTCTTC
CASKKAGVYNEQFF
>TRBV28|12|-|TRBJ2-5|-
TGTGCCAGCAGTTTGGGCTTAGAGACCCAGTACTTC
CASSLGLETQYF
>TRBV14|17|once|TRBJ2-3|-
TGTGCCAGCAGCCAAGACAGGGCGGGGGCCCCCACAGATACGCAGTATTTT
CASSQDRAGAPTDTQYF
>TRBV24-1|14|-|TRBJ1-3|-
TGTGCCACCTCCTCTGGGGGGGAAGGAAACACCATATATTTT
CATSSGGEGNTIYF
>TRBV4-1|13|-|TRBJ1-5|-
TGCGCCAGCAGTCCTTACTACGGGCAGCCCCAGCATTTT
CASSPYYGQPQHF
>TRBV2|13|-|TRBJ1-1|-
TGTGCCAGCAGGAAACAGACGAACACTGAAGCTTTCTTT
CASRKQTNTEAFF
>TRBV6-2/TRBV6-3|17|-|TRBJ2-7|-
TGTGCCAGCAGTTATGACATGGGGACTTCCACCGCTCTCGAGCAGTACTTC
CASSYDMGTSTALEQYF
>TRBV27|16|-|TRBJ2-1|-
TGTGCCAGCAGTTTATCTGGGCGCGTCTCCTACAATGAGCAGTTCTTC
CASSLSGRVSYNEQFF
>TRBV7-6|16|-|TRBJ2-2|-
TGTGCCAGCAGCTTAGAAGTAACGGCGAACACCGGGGAGCTGTTTTTT
CASSLEVTANTGELFF
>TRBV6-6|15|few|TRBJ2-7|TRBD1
TGTGCCAGCAGAAACCGGGACAGAGCGACCTACGAGCAGTACTTC
CASRNRDRATYEQYF
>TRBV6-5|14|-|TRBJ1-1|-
TGTGCCAGCAGCACTCTTTCTACAGGGACTGAAGCTTTCTTT
CASSTLSTGTEAFF